These 5 T cell receptor beta chains share one sample of origin, sequenced in a study of blood T cell repertoires in COVID-19. Generated by immunoSEQ multiplex PCR, the TCRdb table keeps only in-frame clones and is missing some. Of 200,000 to 300,000 clones listed, around 87% are singletons. Sequencing was done on a sample of peripheral blood. These receptors all come from a woman aged 25 to 39 who had recovered from COVID-19.

The V call is TRBV23-1, the J call TRBJ2-7; weak D call: TRBD1 (6 bases). TRBV23-1 counts as an open reading frame of uncertain function. V was shortened by 8 bases and J by 2 bases, with 19 bases between the two germline ends. The CDR3 extends over 15 amino acids. CDR3 nucleotides: TGCGCCAGCCCTAGGGGGTCAGGGTTACCCTACGAGCAGTACTTC. The encoded protein is CASPRGSGLPYEQYF.

The chain links TRBV19 to TRBJ1-5, with a possible D match to TRBD1 (6 bases). V was clipped by 5 bases and J by 5 bases, with 13 bases between them. In germline, CDR1 is LNHDA, CDR2 SQIVND (reference sequence). The CDR3 extends over 14 amino acids. CDR3: CASSGGAIYQPQHF. For the CDR3, the DNA is TGTGCCAGTAGTGGGGGGGCTATTTATCAGCCCCAGCATTTT.

The chain couples TRBV15 to TRBJ2-1; 7 nucleotides agree with TRBD2. The ends lost 7 bases at V and 2 bases at J; junction bases unmatched: 5. The CDR3 length is 14 residues. Germline V lookup: CDR1 LNHNV, CDR2 YYDKDF (reference sequence). As DNA, the CDR3 is TGTGCCACCAAACTAGCGAGCACCTACAATGAGCAGTTCTTC. Translating it yields CATKLASTYNEQFF.

The chain joins TRBV19 to TRBJ2-3; D might be TRBD2 (5 bases). Germline assignment: CDR1 LNHDA and CDR2 SQIVND (reference sequence). The CDR3 length is 13 residues. V lost 6 bases and J lost 7, with 14 bases in between. CDR3 DNA: TGTGCCAGTAGGCCAAACGGGGAAAATACGCAGTATTTT. Protein: CASRPNGENTQYF.

As for this clone: This specimen includes other DNA sequences encoding the same CDR3. V gene TRBV18 combines with J gene TRBJ2-7; D is uncertain. The CDR3 contains 12 residues. V dropped 3 bases and J dropped 1 base, with 4 bases sitting between them. Germline V gene sequence: CDR1 KGHSH, CDR2 LQKENI. CDR3 DNA sequence: TGTGCCAGCTCACCTTCTTCCTACGAGCAGTACTTC. Encoded protein: CASSPSSYEQYF.